The source of this T cell receptor (beta chain) is a study of regulatory T cells in long-lasting Graves disease. CDR3 regions were amplified by Arm-PCR using iRepertoire HTBI primers to build TCR beta libraries. TCRdb reprocessed the multiplex PCR reads via MiXCR and lists one record per CDR3 protein. The data hold about 540,000 distinct CDR3 sequences, with approximately 15% observed a single time. V was pared by 3 bases and J by 4 bases, with 9 bases of the junction left unmatched. The CDR3 covers 16 residues. Germline V gene sequence: CDR1 LNHDA, CDR2 SQIVND (reference sequence). Time point indicated: newly diagnosed GD, antithyroid drugs for less than 3 months. PBMCs provided the RNA from which the TCR library was made. Patient provenance is recorded as an endocrinology department in Xi'an, China. These same records also appear under a second study, on T cells in Graves' hyperthyroidism and ophthalmopathy. That source adds: No ophthalmopathy progression within 18 months constituted stable Graves' hyperthyroidism.

The sample in question was peripheral blood mononuclear cells (PBMCs), obtained at new diagnosis, from a patient treated with antithyroid drugs. This sequence was found in a man aged 25-45 years with Graves disease. The chain employs TRBV19 and TRBJ2-4, with TRBD1 matching 7 bases. Here the CDR3 DNA reads TGTGCCAGTAGTATTGAGGGACAGCTACCGAAAAACATTCAGTACTTC. Its translation: CASSIEGQLPKNIQYF.